The rows below give T cell receptor beta chains drawn from one sample of a study of sequential checkpoint blockade in melanoma. Here immunoSEQ multiplex PCR was the method, and the copy in TCRdb shows in-frame clones only, minus some. The sample records about 4,000 clones, roughly a fifth being singletons. The sample here was tumor tissue (inferred from file names), taken from a patient given nivolumab and ipilimumab in sequence. These receptor sequences come from a human patient with melanoma. Some clones in this sample may be carry-over from other donors' samples. Each CDR3 is given with its conserved first and last residue. Each record gives: D gene, V gene, clone size, J gene, CDR3 protein, CDR3 DNA. D genes are given only for firm matches. A row's size may be missing; if present it is once, few, many or a size class.

.,TRBV19,.,TRBJ1-4,CASSPTTNEKLFF,TGTGCCAGTAGTCCAACAACTAATGAAAAACTGTTTTTT
.,TRBV11-3,.,TRBJ2-3,CASSLQGGRGGTDTQYF,TGTGCCAGCAGCCTCCAGGGTGGTCGCGGGGGCACAGATACGCAGTATTTT
.,TRBV30,few,TRBJ1-6,CAWMGPWPDSPLHF,TGTGCCTGGATGGGGCCTTGGCCAGATTCACCCCTCCACTTT
.,TRBV11-3,large,TRBJ2-1,CASSSPLGRTDNEQFF,TGTGCCAGCAGCTCGCCGTTGGGCCGGACCGACAATGAGCAGTTCTTC
.,TRBV5-1,.,TRBJ2-5,CASSIRGFQETQYF,TGCGCCAGCAGCATCAGGGGTTTCCAAGAGACCCAGTACTTC
.,TRBV28,.,TRBJ2-2,CASSPGSSNTGELFF,TGTGCCAGCAGCCCCGGGAGCTCGAACACCGGGGAGCTGTTTTTT
.,TRBV30,medium-sized,TRBJ1-2,CAWSSSGEDYYGYTF,TGTGCCTGGAGTTCCTCCGGGGAAGACTACTATGGCTACACCTTC
.,TRBV28,few,TRBJ1-5,CASSFIGNQPQHF,TGTGCCAGCAGTTTTATCGGGAATCAGCCCCAGCATTTT
.,TRBV19,few,TRBJ2-7,CASSLRGVSSYEQYF,TGTGCCAGTAGTCTCAGGGGGGTAAGCTCCTACGAGCAGTACTTC
.,TRBV11-3,medium-sized,TRBJ2-7,CASSLGVGPYEQYF,TGTGCCAGCAGCTTAGGAGTAGGGCCCTACGAGCAGTACTTC
.,TRBV4-1,few,TRBJ1-6,CASSQGATQIGSPLHF,TGCGCCAGCAGCCAAGGTGCCACCCAGATTGGTTCACCCCTCCACTTT
.,TRBV19,once,TRBJ2-1,CASSIAQLEGDEQFF,TGTGCCAGTAGTATAGCCCAACTCGAAGGCGACGAGCAGTTCTTC
TRBD1,TRBV6-1,.,TRBJ2-7,CASSEESGTGHRLLSPSYEQYF,TGTGCCAGCAGTGAAGAATCGGGGACAGGCCATCGACTACTTTCCCCCTCCTACGAGCAGTACTTC
.,TRBV1,few,TRBJ2-7,CASSQDLRGYEQYF,TGCGCCAGCAGCCAAGATCTACGGGGCTACGAGCAGTACTTC
.,TRBV4-1,few,TRBJ1-2,CASSHARDVDYGYTF,TGCGCCAGCAGCCATGCCCGGGATGTGGATTATGGCTACACCTTC
.,TRBV19,.,TRBJ2-7,CASSIGGYTYEQYF,TGTGCCAGTAGTATTGGAGGGTATACCTACGAGCAGTACTTC
TRBD1,TRBV29-1,.,TRBJ1-2,CSVRQGRDYGYTF,TGCAGCGTTCGACAGGGGCGCGACTATGGCTACACCTTC
.,TRBV28,.,TRBJ2-7,CASSLSPDSSYEQYF,TGTGCCAGCAGTTTATCCCCGGACAGCTCCTACGAGCAGTACTTC
.,TRBV19,.,TRBJ2-5,CASSMGMQETQYF,TGTGCCAGTAGTATGGGGATGCAAGAGACCCAGTACTTC
.,TRBV11-3,.,TRBJ2-3,CASSAQAKGGPWDTQYF,TGTGCCAGCAGCGCACAGGCGAAGGGGGGCCCATGGGATACGCAGTATTTT
.,TRBV6-8,medium-sized,TRBJ1-1,CAISFERGTTEAFF,TGTGCCATCAGTTTTGAAAGGGGGACCACTGAAGCTTTCTTT
TRBD1,TRBV28,.,TRBJ1-2,CASTTDRAYGYTF,TGTGCCAGCACTACTGACAGGGCCTATGGCTACACCTTC
TRBD1,TRBV19,.,TRBJ1-1,CASIRQGAGEAFF,TGTGCCAGTATCAGACAGGGGGCTGGTGAAGCTTTCTTT
.,TRBV10-2,.,TRBJ1-1,CASSVGGVMDEAFF,TGCGCCAGCAGTGTTGGGGGTGTAATGGATGAAGCTTTCTTT
.,TRBV7-1,medium-sized,TRBJ2-5,CASSFTGGETQYF,TGTGCCAGCAGCTTTACAGGAGGAGAGACCCAGTACTTC